The 16 T cell receptor beta chains below come from one sample, sequenced in a study of blood T cell repertoires in COVID-19. Assay: immunoSEQ multiplex PCR; the TCRdb copy retains only in-frame clones and omits some. The sample contains roughly 340,000 clones, 75% to 90% of which appear only once. Sequenced: PBMCs or T cells enriched from blood (not recorded which). Receptors originate from a man aged 18-30 years who had recovered from COVID-19.

This chain uses TRBV2 with TRBJ2-7; 8 bases are a match to TRBD1. This CDR3 spans 14 amino acids. Unmatched junction bases numbered 1, after V lost 1 base and J lost 2 bases. Germline lookup yields CDR1 SNHLY and CDR2 FYNNEI. The CDR3 loop reads CASSEDRGAYEQYF. CDR3 coding DNA: TGTGCCAGCAGTGAAGACAGGGGGGCCTACGAGCAGTACTTC.

This chain uses TRBV7-9 with TRBJ2-6, with 12 bases matching TRBD1. Germline-derived CDR1 and CDR2 are SEHNR and FQNEAQ (reference sequence). The CDR3 is made up of 19 amino acids. V lost 4 bases, J lost 3 bases, and 10 bases stayed unmatched. The CDR3 DNA reads as TGTGCCAGCAGCTCCCCCCCGGGACAGGGGGCAGGTGGGGCCAACGTCCTGACTTTC. As protein: CASSSPPGQGAGGANVLTF.

The chain employs TRBV24-1 and TRBJ1-2, with D unclear. This CDR3 region has 13 residues. V gave up 2 bases and J gave up 5 bases, with 8 bases separating them. The germline V gene encodes CDR1 KGHDR and CDR2 SFDVKD. Here the CDR3 reads CATSDYGGYGYTF. CDR3 DNA: TGTGCCACCAGTGATTACGGAGGGTATGGCTACACCTTC.

The chain has TRBV12-3 or TRBV12-4 and TRBJ2-2, with D possibly being TRBD2 (5 bases). The CDR3 is 13 residues long. The ends were cut back, 3 bases at V and 7 bases at J, with 9 bases in the middle. CDR3 bases: TGTGCCAGCAGTTTCTCCCGGGACGGGGAGCTGTTTTTT. Translation gives CASSFSRDGELFF.

The chain links TRBV7-8 to TRBJ2-7; D might be TRBD2 (6 bases). CDR3 size: 13 residues. Trimming left V 3 bases short and J 0 bases short, with 6 bases between. CDR1 is SGHVS, CDR2 FQNEAQ, per germline. In nucleotides, the CDR3 is TGTGCCAGCAGCTTCGGGGGCTCCTACGAGCAGTACTTC. Its protein product is CASSFGGSYEQYF.

The chain is built from TRBV6-4 and TRBJ2-1; D is possibly TRBD2 (5 bases). V shed 3 bases and J shed 6 bases, with 15 bases lying between them. The CDR3 is 15 amino acids. Germline V gives CDR1 MRHNA, CDR2 SNTAGT. CDR3 sequence (DNA): TGTGCCAGCAGTGAAGGAAGCGGTAGCCCCAATGAGCAGTTCTTC. This sequence encodes CASSEGSGSPNEQFF.

The rearrangement uses TRBV19 and TRBJ2-1, with 13 bases identical to TRBD2. The germline V gene has CDR1 LNHDA and CDR2 SQIVND (reference sequence). The V segment lost 5 bases and the J segment 4 bases; nucleotides outside the gene matches: 8. CDR3 length: 17 residues. For the CDR3, the DNA is TGTGCCAGTAGTCTATTACTAGCGGGAGGGTCATACAATGAGCAGTTCTTC. As protein: CASSLLLAGGSYNEQFF.

Note on this clone: At one end the junction does not follow the germline gene, possibly because of a read error. The rearrangement joins TRBV5-1 to TRBJ2-7; perhaps TRBD1 as D (6 bases). This CDR3 is 11 amino acids long. The germline V gene encodes CDR1 SGHRS and CDR2 YFSETQ. The CDR3: CASNLGAEQYF. Written as DNA, the CDR3 is TGCGCCAGCAACTTGGGGGCCGAGCAGTACTTC.

The J gene is TRBJ1-1, the V gene TRBV3-1 (or the pseudogene TRBV3-2); 9 bases map to TRBD1. The germline CDR1 and CDR2 sequences are LGHDT and YNNKEL (reference sequence). V lost 3 bases and J lost 6; bases outside the gene matches: 8. The CDR3 runs to 15 residues. CDR3 region: CASSQGTGIVAEAFF. The CDR3 DNA reads TGTGCCAGCAGCCAGGGGACAGGGATCGTCGCTGAAGCTTTCTTT.

The chain uses TRBV3-1 (or the pseudogene TRBV3-2) and TRBJ1-4, with unresolved D. V was clipped by 0 bases and J by 6 bases, with 14 bases between them. Germline V gene data show CDR1 as LGHDT and CDR2 as YNNKEL (reference sequence). This CDR3 contains 16 residues. The CDR3 DNA reads TGTGCCAGCAGCCAAGACACCACGGGTCTGGATGAAAAACTGTTTTTT. Translating it yields CASSQDTTGLDEKLFF.

This chain links TRBV6-1 with TRBJ1-1; D uncertain. Germline-derived CDR1 and CDR2 are MNHNS and SASEGT. Trimming removed 3 bases at V and 13 bases at J, with 18 bases between. This CDR3 is 13 amino acids long. CDR3 DNA: TGTGCCAGCAGTGATTCCCTTAGTCTGGGAGGTTTCTTT. Translation: CASSDSLSLGGFF.

The chain is built from TRBV6-5 and TRBJ1-5; TRBD1 matches at 11 bases. CDR1 MNHEY and CDR2 SVGAGI come from the germline V gene. The CDR3 runs 14 residues. J was trimmed by 12 bases and V by 2 bases; bases with no gene match: 6. The CDR3 DNA reads TGTGCCAGCAGTTACAATGGACAGGGGGCGATCCAGCATTTT. Protein product: CASSYNGQGAIQHF.

This clone has a handful of counts. The chain joins TRBV7-9 to TRBJ1-4; 8 nucleotides agree with TRBD1. The CDR3 length is 16 residues. In germline, CDR1 is SEHNR, CDR2 FQNEAQ (reference sequence). V lost 0 bases to trimming and J lost 5 bases; unmatched junction nucleotides: 5. This CDR3 is CASSLAKTGVNEKLFF. For the CDR3, the DNA is TGTGCCAGCAGCTTAGCGAAGACAGGGGTGAATGAAAAACTGTTTTTT.

The chain employs TRBV30 and TRBJ1-5, with TRBD1 matching over 8 bases. The V and J ends lost 0 bases and 2 bases, in that order; junction bases with no gene match: 3. Germline CDR1 GTSNPN, CDR2 SVGIG (reference sequence). This CDR3 has 15 residues. CDR3 region: CAWSVGQAGNQPQHF. As DNA, the CDR3 is TGTGCCTGGAGTGTGGGACAGGCGGGCAATCAGCCCCAGCATTTT.

The chain has TRBV15 and TRBJ2-3, with TRBD1 identical over 8 bases. Germline V gene data show CDR1 as LNHNV and CDR2 as YYDKDF (reference sequence). Unmatched junction bases numbered 8, after V lost 7 bases and J lost 2 bases. CDR3 length equals 15 residues. The CDR3 sequence: CATNAGQDHTDTQYF. Written as DNA, the CDR3 is TGTGCCACCAACGCGGGACAGGACCACACAGATACGCAGTATTTT.

The genes are TRBV14 and TRBJ1-4; a weak D match, TRBD1 (5 bases). CDR1 is SGHDN, CDR2 FVKESK, per germline. The CDR3 runs 16 residues. V lost 3 bases and J lost 8, with 19 bases in between. The CDR3 DNA sequence: TGTGCCAGCAGCCACAACTTACAGGCACGAGGCGAAAAACTGTTTTTT. Amino acids: CASSHNLQARGEKLFF.